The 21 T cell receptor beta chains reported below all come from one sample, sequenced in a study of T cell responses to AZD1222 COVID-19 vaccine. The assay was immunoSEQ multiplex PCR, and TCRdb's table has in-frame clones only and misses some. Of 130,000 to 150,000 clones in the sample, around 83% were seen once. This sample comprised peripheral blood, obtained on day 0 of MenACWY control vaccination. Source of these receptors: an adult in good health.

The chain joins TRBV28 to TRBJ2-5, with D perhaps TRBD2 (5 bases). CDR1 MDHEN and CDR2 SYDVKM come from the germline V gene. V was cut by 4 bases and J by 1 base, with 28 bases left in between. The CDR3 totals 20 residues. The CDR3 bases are TGTGCCAGCAGTTACCGAAGAGGCACCCAAATTGGAGGCCTCCAAGAGACCCAGTACTTC. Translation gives CASSYRRGTQIGGLQETQYF.

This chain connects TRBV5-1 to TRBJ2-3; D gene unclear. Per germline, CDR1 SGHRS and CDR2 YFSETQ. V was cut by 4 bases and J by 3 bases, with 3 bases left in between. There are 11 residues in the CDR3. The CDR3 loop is CASSATDTQYF. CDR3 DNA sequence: TGCGCCAGCAGCGCTACAGATACGCAGTATTTT.

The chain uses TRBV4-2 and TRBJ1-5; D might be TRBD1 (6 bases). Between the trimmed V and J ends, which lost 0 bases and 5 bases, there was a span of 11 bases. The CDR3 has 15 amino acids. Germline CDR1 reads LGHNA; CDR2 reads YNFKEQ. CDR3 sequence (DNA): TGTGCCAGCAGCCAAGAATTGGCAGGGGATCAGCCCCAGCATTTT. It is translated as CASSQELAGDQPQHF.

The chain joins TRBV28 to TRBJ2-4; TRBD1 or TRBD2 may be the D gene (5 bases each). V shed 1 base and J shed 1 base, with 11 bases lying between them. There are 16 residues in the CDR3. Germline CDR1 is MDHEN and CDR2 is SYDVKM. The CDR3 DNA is TGTGCCAGCAGTTTATTTGGGGGAAGCGCCAAAAACATTCAGTACTTC. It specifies CASSLFGGSAKNIQYF.

The CDR3 bases are TGTGCCAGCAGCTTGAGGTGGAGGGAATCAGCTTTCTTT. Translation gives CASSLRWRESAFF. The V gene is TRBV5-5, the J gene TRBJ1-1; D gene unclear. This CDR3 comprises 13 residues. V was clipped by 1 base and J by 10 bases, with 14 bases between them. CDR1 and CDR2 (germline): SGHKS, YYEKEE (reference sequence).

DNA of the CDR3: TGTGCCAGCAGCCAATTGTCGGGGACAGGATCCATGCTGTTTTTT. Translating gives CASSQLSGTGSMLFF. The chain couples TRBV3-1 (or the pseudogene TRBV3-2) to TRBJ2-2, with TRBD1 matching 8 bases. V dropped 2 bases and J dropped 13; count of bases not matched to a gene: 12. The CDR3 runs to 15 residues. Per germline, CDR1 LGHDT and CDR2 YNNKEL (reference sequence).

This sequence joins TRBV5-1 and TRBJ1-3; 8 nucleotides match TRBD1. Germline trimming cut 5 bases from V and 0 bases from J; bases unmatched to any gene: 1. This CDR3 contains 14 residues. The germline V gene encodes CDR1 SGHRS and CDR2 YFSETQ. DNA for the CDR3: TGCGCCAGCAGGGACAGGGCCTCTGGAAACACCATATATTTT. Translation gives CASRDRASGNTIYF. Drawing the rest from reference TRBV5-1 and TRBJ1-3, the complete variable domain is KAGVTQTPRYLIKTRGQQVTLSCSPISGHRSVSWYQQTPGQGLQFLFEYFSETQRNKGNFPGRFSGRQFSNSRSEMNVSTLELGDSALYLCASRDRASGNTIYFGEGSWLTVV.

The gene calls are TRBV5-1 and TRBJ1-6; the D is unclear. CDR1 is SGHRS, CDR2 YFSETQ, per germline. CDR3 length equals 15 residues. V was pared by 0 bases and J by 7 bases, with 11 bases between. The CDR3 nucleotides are TGCGCCAGCAGCTTGGGTACGGCCGGGAATTCACCCCTCCACTTT. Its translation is CASSLGTAGNSPLHF.

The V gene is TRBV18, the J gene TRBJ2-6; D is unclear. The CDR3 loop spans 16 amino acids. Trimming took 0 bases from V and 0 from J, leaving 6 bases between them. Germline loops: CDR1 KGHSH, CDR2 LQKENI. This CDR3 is CASSPPLGSGANVLTF. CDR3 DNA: TGTGCCAGCTCACCACCGTTGGGCTCTGGGGCCAACGTCCTGACTTTC.

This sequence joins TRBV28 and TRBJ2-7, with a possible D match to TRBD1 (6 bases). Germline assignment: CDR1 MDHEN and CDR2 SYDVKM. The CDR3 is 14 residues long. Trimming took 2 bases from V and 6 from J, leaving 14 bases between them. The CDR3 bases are TGTGCCAGCAGTTTACCTACAGGGAGTGGCGAGCAGTACGTC. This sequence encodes CASSLPTGSGEQYV.

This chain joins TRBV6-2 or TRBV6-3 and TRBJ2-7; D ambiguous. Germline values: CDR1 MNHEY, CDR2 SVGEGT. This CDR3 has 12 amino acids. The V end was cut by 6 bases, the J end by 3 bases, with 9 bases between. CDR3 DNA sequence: TGTGCCAGCAGCTTTTCTCACTACGAGCAGTACGTC. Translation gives CASSFSHYEQYV.

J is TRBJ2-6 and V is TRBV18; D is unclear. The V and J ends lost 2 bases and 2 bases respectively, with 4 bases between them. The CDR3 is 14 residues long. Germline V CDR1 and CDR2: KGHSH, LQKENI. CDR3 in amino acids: CASSPTAGANVLTF. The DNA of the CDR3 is TGTGCCAGCTCACCAACGGCTGGGGCCAACGTCCTGACTTTC.

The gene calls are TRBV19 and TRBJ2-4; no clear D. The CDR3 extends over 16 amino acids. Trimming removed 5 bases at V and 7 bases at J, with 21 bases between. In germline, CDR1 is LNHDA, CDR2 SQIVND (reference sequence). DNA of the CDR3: TGTGCCAGTAGTCTCCGCCCCCGCCCCATTGGGAACATTCAGTACTTC. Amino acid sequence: CASSLRPRPIGNIQYF.

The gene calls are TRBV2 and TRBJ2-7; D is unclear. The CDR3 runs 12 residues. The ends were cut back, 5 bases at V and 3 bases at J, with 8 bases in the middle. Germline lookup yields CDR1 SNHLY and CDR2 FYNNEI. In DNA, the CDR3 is TGTGCCAGCAGTCCCCACAGCTACGAGCAGTACTTC. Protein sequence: CASSPHSYEQYF.

CDR3 nucleotide sequence: TGTGCCATCAGCCAAGGACAGGGCCGTCAGCCCCAGCATTTT. This sequence encodes CAISQGQGRQPQHF. The chain uses TRBV10-3 and TRBJ1-5; 8 positions match TRBD1. The CDR3 contains 14 residues. The trim removed 6 bases at V and 6 bases at J, leaving 7 bases unmatched. The V gene's germline CDR1 is ENHRY and CDR2 SYGVKD.

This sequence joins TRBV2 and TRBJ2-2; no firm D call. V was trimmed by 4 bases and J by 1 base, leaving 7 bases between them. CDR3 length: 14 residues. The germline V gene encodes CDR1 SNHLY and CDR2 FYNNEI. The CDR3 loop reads CASSGQMNTGELFF. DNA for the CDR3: TGTGCCAGCAGTGGGCAGATGAACACCGGGGAGCTGTTTTTT.

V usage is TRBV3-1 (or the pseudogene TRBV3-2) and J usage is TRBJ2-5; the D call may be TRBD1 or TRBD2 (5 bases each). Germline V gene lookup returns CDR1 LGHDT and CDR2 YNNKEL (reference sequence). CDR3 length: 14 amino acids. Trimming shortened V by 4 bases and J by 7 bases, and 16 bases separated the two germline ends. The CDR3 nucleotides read TGTGCCAGCAGCCCCCTTCCCGGGACGGGGACCCAGTACTTC. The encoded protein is CASSPLPGTGTQYF.

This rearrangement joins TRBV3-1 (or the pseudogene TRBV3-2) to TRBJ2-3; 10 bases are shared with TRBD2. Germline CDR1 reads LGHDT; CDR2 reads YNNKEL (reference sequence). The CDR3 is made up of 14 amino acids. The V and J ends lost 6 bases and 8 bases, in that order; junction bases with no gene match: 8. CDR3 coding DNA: TGTGCCAGCAGTCCAGCGGGGGGGCGTGGTACGCAGTATTTT. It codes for CASSPAGGRGTQYF.

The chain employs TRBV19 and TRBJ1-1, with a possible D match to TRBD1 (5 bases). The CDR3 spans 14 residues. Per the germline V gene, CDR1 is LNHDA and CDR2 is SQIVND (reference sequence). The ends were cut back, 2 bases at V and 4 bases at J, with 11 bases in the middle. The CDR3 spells CASSIRGRGTEAFF. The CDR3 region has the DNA TGTGCCAGTAGTATAAGGGGCCGTGGCACTGAAGCTTTCTTT.

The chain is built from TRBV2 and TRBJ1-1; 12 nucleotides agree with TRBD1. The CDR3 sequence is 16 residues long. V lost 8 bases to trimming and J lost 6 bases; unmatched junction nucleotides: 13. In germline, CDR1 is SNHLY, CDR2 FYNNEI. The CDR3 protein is CASDLLGTGGMSEAFF. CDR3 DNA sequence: TGTGCCAGCGATCTCCTCGGGACAGGGGGCATGTCTGAAGCTTTCTTT.

In nucleotides, the CDR3 is TGCGCCAGCAGGGTAACACCAAACTACTATGGCTACACCTTC. This gives the protein CASRVTPNYYGYTF. The chain employs TRBV5-1 and TRBJ1-2; D gene unclear. This CDR3 is 14 amino acids long. The V gene lost 5 bases and the J gene lost 3 bases, with 14 bases spanning the gap. Germline-derived CDR1 and CDR2 are SGHRS and YFSETQ.